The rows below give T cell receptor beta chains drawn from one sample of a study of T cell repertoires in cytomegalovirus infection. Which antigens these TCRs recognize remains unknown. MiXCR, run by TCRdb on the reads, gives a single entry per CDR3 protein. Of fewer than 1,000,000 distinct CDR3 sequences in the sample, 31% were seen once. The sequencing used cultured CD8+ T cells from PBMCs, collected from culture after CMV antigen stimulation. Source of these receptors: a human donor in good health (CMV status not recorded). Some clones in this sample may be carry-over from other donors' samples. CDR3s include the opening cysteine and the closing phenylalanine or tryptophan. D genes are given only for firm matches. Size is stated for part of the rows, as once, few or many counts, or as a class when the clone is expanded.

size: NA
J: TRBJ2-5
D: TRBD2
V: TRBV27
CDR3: CASSRGLAGVYYF
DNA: TGTGCCAGCAGCCGCGGACTAGCGGGGGTTTATTACTTC

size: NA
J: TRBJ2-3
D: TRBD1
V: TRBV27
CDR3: CASSFLGQVPTDTQYF
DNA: TGTGCCAGCAGTTTCCTGGGACAGGTACCCACAGATACGCAGTATTTT

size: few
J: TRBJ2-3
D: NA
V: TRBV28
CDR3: CAREGQHTDTQYF
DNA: TGTGCCAGAGAGGGGCAGCACACAGATACGCAGTATTTT

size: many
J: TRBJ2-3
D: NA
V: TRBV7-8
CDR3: CASSLARSRGYGVTDTQYF
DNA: TGTGCCAGCAGCTTAGCGCGGTCGAGGGGCTACGGGGTCACAGATACGCAGTATTTT

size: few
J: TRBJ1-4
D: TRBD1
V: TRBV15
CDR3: CATSRDRTGDEKLFF
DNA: TGTGCCACCAGCAGAGATCGGACAGGGGATGAAAAACTGTTTTTT

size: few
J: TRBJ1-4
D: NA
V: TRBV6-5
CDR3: CASSPVWGSPTNEKLFF
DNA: TGTGCCAGCAGTCCCGTATGGGGATCCCCCACTAATGAAAAACTGTTTTTT

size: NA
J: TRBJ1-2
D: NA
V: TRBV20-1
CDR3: CSARWLRDMNYGYTF
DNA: TGCAGTGCTAGATGGTTAAGGGATATGAACTATGGCTACACCTTC

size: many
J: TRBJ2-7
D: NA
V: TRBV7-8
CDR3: CASSLAVRTRYEQYF
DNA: TGTGCCAGCAGCTTAGCGGTCAGGACCCGCTACGAGCAGTACTTC

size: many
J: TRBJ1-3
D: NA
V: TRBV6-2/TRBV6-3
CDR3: CASLMGSGNTIYF
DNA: TGTGCCAGTCTGATGGGGTCTGGAAACACCATATATTTT

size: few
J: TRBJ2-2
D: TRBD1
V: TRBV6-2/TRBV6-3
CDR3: CASSFGQGAAGELFF
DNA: TGTGCCAGCAGTTTTGGACAGGGGGCCGCCGGGGAGCTGTTTTTT

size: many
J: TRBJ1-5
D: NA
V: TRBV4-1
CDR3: CASSQDGSNQPQHF
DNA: TGCGCCAGCAGCCAAGACGGAAGCAATCAGCCCCAGCATTTT

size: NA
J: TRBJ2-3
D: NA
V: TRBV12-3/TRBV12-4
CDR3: CASSLYAGAGTDTQYF
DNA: TGTGCCAGCAGTTTATATGCGGGGGCGGGCACAGATACGCAGTATTTT

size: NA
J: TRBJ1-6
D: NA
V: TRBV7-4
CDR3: CASSLDDVGFRAPLHF
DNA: TGTGCCAGCAGCTTAGACGATGTGGGGTTTAGAGCACCCCTCCACTTT

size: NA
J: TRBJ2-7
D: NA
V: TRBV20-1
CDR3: CSAGGGGDNYEQYF
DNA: TGCAGTGCTGGAGGGGGCGGGGATAACTACGAGCAGTACTTC

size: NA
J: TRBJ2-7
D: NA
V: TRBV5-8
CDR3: CASSPSGGTYEQYF
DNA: TGTGCCAGCAGCCCGTCCGGGGGAACCTACGAGCAGTACTTC

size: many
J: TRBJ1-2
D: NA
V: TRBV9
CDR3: CASSGGALYYGYTF
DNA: TGTGCCAGCAGCGGGGGGGCACTCTACTATGGCTACACCTTC

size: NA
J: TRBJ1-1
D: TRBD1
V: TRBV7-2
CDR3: CASSLPKDGQGETEAFF
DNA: TGTGCCAGCAGCTTACCCAAGGACGGGCAGGGGGAGACTGAAGCTTTCTTT

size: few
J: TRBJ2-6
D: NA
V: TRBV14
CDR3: CASSQDIPVTPSGANVLTF
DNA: TGTGCCAGCAGCCAAGATATTCCCGTCACCCCCTCTGGGGCCAACGTCCTGACTTTC

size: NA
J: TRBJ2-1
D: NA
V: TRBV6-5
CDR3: CASSPGARVEQFF
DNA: TGTGCCAGCAGCCCTGGCGCTAGAGTTGAGCAGTTCTTC

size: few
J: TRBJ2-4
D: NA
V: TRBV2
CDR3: CASSVGSAQNIQYF
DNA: TGTGCCAGCAGTGTGGGTTCAGCCCAAAACATTCAGTACTTC

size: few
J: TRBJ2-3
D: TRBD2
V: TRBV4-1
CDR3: CASSPLAGGPEDTQYF
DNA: TGCGCCAGCAGCCCGTTAGCGGGGGGGCCTGAAGATACGCAGTATTTT

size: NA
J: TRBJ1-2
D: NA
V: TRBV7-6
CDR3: CASSQWAFGYTF
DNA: TGTGCCAGCAGCCAATGGGCATTCGGCTACACCTTC

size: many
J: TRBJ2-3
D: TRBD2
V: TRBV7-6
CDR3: CASSSTGGPLDTQYF
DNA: TGTGCCAGCAGCTCCACGGGGGGGCCGTTAGATACGCAGTATTTT

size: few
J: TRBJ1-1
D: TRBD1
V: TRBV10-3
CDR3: CAISEPGQVNTEAFF
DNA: TGTGCCATCAGTGAACCGGGACAGGTGAACACTGAAGCTTTCTTT

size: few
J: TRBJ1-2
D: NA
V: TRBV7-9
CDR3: CASSPLLETVDGYTF
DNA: TGTGCCAGCAGCCCATTATTGGAGACGGTGGACGGCTACACCTTC

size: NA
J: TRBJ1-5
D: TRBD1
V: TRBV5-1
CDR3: CASSLTGATQPQHF
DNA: TGCGCCAGCAGCCTTACAGGGGCCACCCAGCCCCAGCATTTT

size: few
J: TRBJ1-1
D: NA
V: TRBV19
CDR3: CASTVQGGGTEAFF
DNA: TGTGCCAGTACCGTCCAGGGCGGAGGCACTGAAGCTTTCTTT

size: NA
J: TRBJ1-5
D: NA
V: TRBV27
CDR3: CASSSGEYSNQPQHF
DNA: TGTGCCAGCAGTTCCGGGGAATATAGCAATCAGCCCCAGCATTTT

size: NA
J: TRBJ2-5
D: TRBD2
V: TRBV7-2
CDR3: CASSGTSEGSYQETQYF
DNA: TGTGCCAGCAGCGGGACTAGCGAGGGCTCGTACCAAGAGACCCAGTACTTC

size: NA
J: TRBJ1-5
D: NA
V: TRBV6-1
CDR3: CASSERAVSNQPQHF
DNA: TGTGCCAGCAGTGAAAGGGCAGTTAGCAATCAGCCCCAGCATTTT

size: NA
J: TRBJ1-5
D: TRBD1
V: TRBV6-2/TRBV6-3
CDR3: CASRLTGTSQPQHF
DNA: TGTGCCAGCAGACTGACAGGGACCTCTCAGCCCCAGCATTTT

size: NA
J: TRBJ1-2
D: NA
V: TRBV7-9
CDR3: CATIAQGSHGYTF
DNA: TGTGCCACCATCGCACAGGGATCCCATGGCTACACCTTC

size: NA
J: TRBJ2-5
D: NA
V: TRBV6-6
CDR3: CASNEWVGTQQETQYF
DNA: TGTGCCAGCAACGAATGGGTCGGGACTCAGCAAGAGACCCAGTACTTC

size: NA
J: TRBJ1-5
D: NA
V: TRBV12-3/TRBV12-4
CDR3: CASSPHPTGDQHF
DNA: TGTGCCAGCAGTCCCCACCCGACGGGCGATCAGCATTTT

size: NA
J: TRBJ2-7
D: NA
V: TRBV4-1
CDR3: CASSQEAILGSYEQYF
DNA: TGCGCCAGCAGCCAAGAGGCCATATTAGGCTCCTACGAGCAGTACTTC

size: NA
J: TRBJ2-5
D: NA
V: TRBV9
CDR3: CASSVALGGAETQYF
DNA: TGTGCCAGCAGCGTAGCATTGGGGGGGGCGGAGACCCAGTACTTC

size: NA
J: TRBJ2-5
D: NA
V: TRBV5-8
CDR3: CASSGKGETQYF
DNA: TGTGCCAGCAGCGGGAAGGGAGAGACCCAGTACTTC

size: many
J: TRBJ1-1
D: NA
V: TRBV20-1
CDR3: CSAQERTLGLTSEAFF
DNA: TGCAGTGCTCAGGAAAGGACTTTAGGCCTAACGTCTGAAGCTTTCTTT

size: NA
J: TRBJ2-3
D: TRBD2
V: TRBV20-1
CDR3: CSAQIWAGGPDTQYF
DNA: TGCAGTGCTCAAATATGGGCGGGGGGTCCAGATACGCAGTATTTT

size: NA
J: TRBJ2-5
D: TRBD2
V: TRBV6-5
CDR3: CASRGLGTSGWEEETQYF
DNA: TGTGCCAGCAGAGGCCTAGGGACTAGCGGGTGGGAAGAAGAGACCCAGTACTTC

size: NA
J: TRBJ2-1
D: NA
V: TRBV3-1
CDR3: CASSQELGVALNSYNEQFF
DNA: TGTGCCAGCAGCCAAGAACTTGGGGTAGCGCTGAACTCCTACAATGAGCAGTTCTTC